This T cell receptor beta chain was observed in a study of T cells in Graves' hyperthyroidism and ophthalmopathy. The CDR3 runs 15 residues. Germline CDR1 and CDR2: SGHRS and YFSETQ. V lost 0 bases, J lost 0 bases, and 9 bases lay in between. This clonotype was seen at least ten times. Amplification targeted TCR beta CDR3 regions from RNA transcripts. During a first-round RT-PCR of the TCR CDR3, the HTBI primer set was used. Via MiXCR, TCRdb re-called the multiplex PCR reads, giving one row per CDR3 protein. The sample has fewer than 350,000 distinct CDR3 sequences, 15% to 20% seen once. The chain employs TRBV5-1 and TRBJ1-2; D gene uncertain. The TCR sequence derives from a woman between 40 and 55 years old with Graves' ophthalmopathy. The sample taken for sequencing was blood. The chain's CDR3 is CASSLESHTNYGYTF. DNA for the CDR3: TGCGCCAGCAGCTTGGAGAGTCATACTAACTATGGCTACACCTTC.